This T cell receptor beta chain was obtained from a study of response to subunit inactivated influenza vaccine. Study findings and constraints: A suggestion made by the authors is that each seasonal influenza vaccination recruits few new T cells.

TCRdb re-derived calls from the RT-PCR reads in MiXCR, one entry per CDR3 protein. The table has about 620,000 distinct CDR3 sequences, 12% seen once. V lost 5 bases to trimming and J lost 6 bases; unmatched junction nucleotides: 10. Germline V lookup: CDR1 LGHDT, CDR2 YNNKEL (reference sequence). This CDR3 region has 15 residues. Concerning this clonotype itself: Its matching antigen is unknown.

The chain couples TRBV3-1 to TRBJ2-3; 8 positions match TRBD2. The specimen comprised PBMCs from blood, sampled on the day of vaccination. This receptor was identified in a man over 45 who received an inactivated influenza vaccine. CDR3 in amino acids: CASSEGLVVSDTQYF. The CDR3 DNA reads as TGTGCCAGCAGCGAGGGACTAGTCGTTTCGGATACGCAGTATTTT.